The 2 T cell receptor beta chains presented below share a single source sample, sequenced in a study of molecular identifiers for immune sequencing clone quantification. TCRdb analysed the PCR reads with MiXCR anew, one entry per CDR3 protein. Among about 640,000 distinct CDR3 sequences listed, about 20% were seen once. Sequencing input: naive CD8+ T cells from blood, with Jurkat cell RNA spiked in. Subset indicated: FACS-sorted CD8+CD4-CCR7+CD45RA+ naive T cells. All receptors derive from a human donor in good health. Some libraries in this study had Jurkat cell RNA spiked in.

Regarding this clonotype: A much larger clone lies one base from this, so it may be a read error. The J gene is TRBJ1-4, the V gene TRBV27; 8 nucleotides match TRBD1. The length of the CDR3 is 18 residues. Germline V gene data show CDR1 as MNHEY and CDR2 as SMNVEV (reference sequence). The chain's CDR3 is CAGSFVPRDRRNNEKLFF. The DNA of the CDR3 is TGTGCCGGCAGTTTCGTCCCCCGGGACAGGAGGAATAATGAAAAACTGTTTTTT.

V is TRBV28 and J is TRBJ1-4; tentative D call: TRBD1 (6 bases). Germline V CDR1 and CDR2: MDHEN, SYDVKM. This CDR3 spans 15 amino acids. Trimming took off 5 bases at V and 5 bases at J, with 15 bases between the two ends. DNA of the CDR3: TGTGCCAGCAGTCCGTGGACAGTTAGGAATGAAAAACTGTTTTTT. Its protein product is CASSPWTVRNEKLFF. Full variable domain (rest looked up from reference TRBV28 and TRBJ1-4): DVKVTQSSRYLVKRTGEKVFLECVQDMDHENMFWYRQDPGLGLRLIYFSYDVKMKEKGDIPEGYSVSREKKERFSLILESASTNQTSMYLCASSPWTVRNEKLFFGSGTQLSVL.